This T cell receptor beta chain was found in a study of CD8 T cells in Susac syndrome. Overall study findings and caveats: That the number of individuals in its TCR sequencing and HLA analysis was relatively small was acknowledged by the study.

Reverse transcription used about 0.5 to 1 ug RNA and random hexamers. TCRdb called the immunoSEQ multiplex PCR reads again in MiXCR, with one record for every CDR3 protein. Of about 120,000 distinct CDR3 sequences in the sample, 80% to 95% were seen once. As regards this clonotype: Its antigen is not known.

The clonotype was recovered from a human donor in good health. Specimen: CD4+ T cells from PBMCs.

The chain's CDR3 is CASSLSPGELFF. In nucleotides, the CDR3 is TGTGCCAGCAGCTTGTCGCCCGGGGAGCTGTTTTTT. The chain couples TRBV5-5 to TRBJ2-2; D gene uncertain. This CDR3 spans 12 amino acids. Trimming pared 1 base from V and 6 bases from J, leaving 4 bases between. Germline values: CDR1 SGHKS, CDR2 YYEKEE (reference sequence).